Here is one TCR beta chain with its context. Its antigen is not known. The data were taken from a study of T cells in Graves' hyperthyroidism and ophthalmopathy. General observations from the study: In simple terms, a model built on 13 V-J features told ophthalmopathy apart from stable hyperthyroidism. Appearing also in blood were most of the thyroid clonotypes expanded above 0.001.

There were TCR beta CDR3 regions amplified from RNA transcripts. A set of HTBI primers served as the primers for a first-round RT-PCR of the TCR CDR3. From the multiplex PCR reads, TCRdb called clonotypes with MiXCR, one entry per CDR3 protein. The sample contains a few hundred thousand distinct CDR3 sequences, over 20% of which appear only once. Those patients with uncontrolled infection, other autoimmune disease, pregnancy or lactation were excluded. Together with thyroid ultrasound, orbital computed tomography, serum thyroxine and TRAb, clinical symptoms were used for diagnoses. J was trimmed by 2 bases and V by 2 bases; bases with no gene match: 6. Per the germline V gene, CDR1 is SQVTM and CDR2 is ANQGSEA. The CDR3 totals 14 residues.

The chain carries TRBV29-1 and TRBJ2-7; the match to TRBD1 covers 7 bases. The specimen sequenced was blood. The TCR sequence derives from a woman aged 45-59 years with Graves' hyperthyroidism. CDR3 nucleotides: TGCAGCGTTGAACTGACAGGGTTAGCCTACGAGCAGTACTTC. Translating it yields CSVELTGLAYEQYF.